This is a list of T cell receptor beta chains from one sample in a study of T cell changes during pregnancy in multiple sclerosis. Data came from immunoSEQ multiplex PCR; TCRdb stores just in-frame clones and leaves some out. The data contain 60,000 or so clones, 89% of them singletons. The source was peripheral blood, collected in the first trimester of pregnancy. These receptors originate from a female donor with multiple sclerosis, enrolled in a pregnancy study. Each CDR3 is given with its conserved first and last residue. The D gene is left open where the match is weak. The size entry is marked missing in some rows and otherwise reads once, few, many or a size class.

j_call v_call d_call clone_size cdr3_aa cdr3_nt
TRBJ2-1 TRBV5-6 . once CASSLGLASSSYNEQFF TGTGCCAGCAGCTTGGGGCTAGCGTCTAGCTCCTACAATGAGCAGTTCTTC
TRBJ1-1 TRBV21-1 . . CASSSGGEQNTEAFF TGTGCCAGCAGCAGCGGAGGGGAACAGAACACTGAAGCTTTCTTT
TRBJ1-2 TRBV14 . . CASSPGYYGYTF TGTGCCAGCAGCCCCGGTTACTATGGCTACACCTTC
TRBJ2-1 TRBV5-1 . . CASRREVGNEQFF TGCGCCAGCAGGAGGGAGGTCGGCAATGAGCAGTTCTTC
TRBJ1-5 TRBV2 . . CASTGRGSNQPQHF TGTGCCAGCACTGGGAGGGGAAGCAATCAGCCCCAGCATTTT
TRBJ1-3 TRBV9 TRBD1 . CASSDGGQGVDTIYF TGTGCCAGCAGCGACGGGGGTCAGGGGGTTGACACCATATATTTT
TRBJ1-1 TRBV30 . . CAWKGGVTEAFF TGTGCCTGGAAGGGGGGGGTCACTGAAGCTTTCTTT
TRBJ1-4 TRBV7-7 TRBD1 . CASSLDRGEKLFF TGTGCCAGCAGCCTGGACAGGGGAGAAAAACTGTTTTTT
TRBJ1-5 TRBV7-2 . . CASGGDSNQPQHF TGTGCCAGCGGAGGGGATAGCAATCAGCCCCAGCATTTT
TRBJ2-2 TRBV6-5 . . CASSFQGTNTGELFF TGTGCCAGCAGTTTCCAGGGGACGAACACCGGGGAGCTGTTTTTT
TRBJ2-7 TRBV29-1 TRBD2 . CSVPTSGRSYEQYF TGCAGCGTTCCAACTAGCGGGAGATCCTACGAGCAGTACTTC
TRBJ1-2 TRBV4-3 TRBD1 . CASSQDPTGVDFGYTF TGCGCCAGCAGCCAAGATCCGACAGGGGTGGACTTTGGCTACACCTTC
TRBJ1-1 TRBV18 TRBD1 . CASSPGTGGLDTEAFF TGTGCCAGCTCTCCGGGGACAGGGGGCCTGGACACTGAAGCTTTCTTT
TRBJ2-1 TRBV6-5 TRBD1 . CASRPVQGSNEQFF TGTGCCAGCAGACCAGTACAGGGGTCCAATGAGCAGTTCTTC
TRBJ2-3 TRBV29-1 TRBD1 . CSVETTGGPTDTQYF TGCAGCGTCGAAACGACAGGGGGGCCCACAGATACGCAGTATTTT
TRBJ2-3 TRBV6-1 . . CASSEAPLGSQYF TGTGCCAGCAGTGAAGCCCCCCTAGGCTCGCAGTATTTT
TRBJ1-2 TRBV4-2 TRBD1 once CASSQDRTGINYGYTF TGTGCCAGCAGCCAAGACAGGACAGGGATAAACTATGGCTACACCTTC
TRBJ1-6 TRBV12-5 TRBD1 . CASGFLTGQGGSPLHF TGTGCTAGTGGTTTCCTCACCGGACAGGGAGGCTCACCCCTCCACTTT
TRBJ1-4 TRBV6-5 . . CASSYSNWGEEKLFF TGTGCCAGCAGTTACTCTAACTGGGGGGAGGAAAAACTGTTTTTT
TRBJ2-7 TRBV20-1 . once CSATRAYEQYF TGCAGTGCTACCCGGGCCTACGAGCAGTACTTC
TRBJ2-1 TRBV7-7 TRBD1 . CASSPGGSSYNEQFF TGTGCCAGCAGCCCAGGGGGCAGCTCCTACAATGAGCAGTTCTTC
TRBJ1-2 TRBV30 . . CAWRGRHYGYTF TGTGCCTGGAGGGGGAGGCACTATGGCTACACCTTC
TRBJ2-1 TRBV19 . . CASSTPGEQFF TGTGCCAGTAGTACCCCAGGGGAGCAGTTCTTC
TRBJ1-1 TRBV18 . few CASSGRRVNTEAFF TGTGCCAGCTCAGGTCGCAGGGTAAACACTGAAGCTTTCTTT
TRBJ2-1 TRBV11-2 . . CASSLDPGVSYNEQFF TGTGCCAGCAGCTTAGATCCGGGAGTCTCCTACAATGAGCAGTTCTTC
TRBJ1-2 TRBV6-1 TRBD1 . CASSVGTGSNYGYTF TGTGCCAGCAGTGTTGGGACAGGGTCTAACTATGGCTACACCTTC
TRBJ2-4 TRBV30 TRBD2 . CAWTRRRTSGGSNIQYF TGTGCCTGGACCAGAAGGCGGACTAGCGGGGGTTCTAACATTCAGTACTTC
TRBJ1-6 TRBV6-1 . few CASSEQGISPLHF TGTGCCAGCAGTGAACAGGGGATTTCACCCCTCCACTTT
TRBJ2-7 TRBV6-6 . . CASSPPWGASYEQYF TGTGCCAGCAGTCCCCCGTGGGGAGCCTCATACGAGCAGTACTTC
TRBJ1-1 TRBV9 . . CASSVVKSTNTEAFF TGTGCCAGCAGCGTAGTGAAGAGTACCAACACTGAAGCTTTCTTT
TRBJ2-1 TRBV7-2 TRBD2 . CASSSRSGGARHEQFF TGTGCCAGCAGTTCCCGTAGCGGGGGGGCCCGCCATGAGCAGTTCTTC
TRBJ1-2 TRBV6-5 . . CASSPGPGVNYGYTF TGTGCCAGCAGCCCGGGTCCAGGGGTGAACTATGGCTACACCTTC
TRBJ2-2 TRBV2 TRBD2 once CASSRTSGSFKTGELFF TGTGCCAGCAGCCGGACTAGCGGGAGTTTTAAGACCGGGGAGCTGTTTTTT
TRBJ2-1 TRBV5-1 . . CASSSGTYYNEQFF TGCGCCAGCAGCTCCGGGACTTATTACAATGAGCAGTTCTTC
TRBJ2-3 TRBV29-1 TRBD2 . CSVGYTSGGPDTQYF TGCAGCGTTGGATACACTAGCGGGGGGCCAGATACGCAGTATTTT
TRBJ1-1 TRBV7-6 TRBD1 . CASSPGTGKTTEAFF TGTGCCAGCAGCCCGGGGACAGGGAAGACCACTGAAGCTTTCTTT
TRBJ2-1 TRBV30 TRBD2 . CAWSPASGFGSEQFF TGTGCCTGGAGCCCGGCTAGCGGGTTTGGTAGTGAGCAGTTCTTC
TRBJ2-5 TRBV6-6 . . CASAPGSGETQYF TGTGCCAGCGCTCCGGGGTCGGGGGAGACCCAGTACTTC
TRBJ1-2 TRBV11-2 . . CASSLAGARGYTF TGTGCCAGCAGCTTAGCAGGGGCCCGTGGCTACACCTTC
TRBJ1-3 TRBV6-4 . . CASSAFRATGDSGNTIYF TGTGCCAGCAGTGCGTTTCGCGCGACAGGCGACTCTGGAAACACCATATATTTT
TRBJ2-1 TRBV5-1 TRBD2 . CASSLTGLAAYNEQFF TGCGCCAGCAGCCTAACCGGACTAGCGGCGTACAATGAGCAGTTCTTC
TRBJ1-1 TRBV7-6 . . CASIPRGGGDTEAFF TGTGCCAGCATCCCTCGGGGGGGCGGGGACACTGAAGCTTTCTTT
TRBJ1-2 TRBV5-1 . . CASSNTGWFDYGYTF TGCGCCAGCAGTAATACAGGGTGGTTCGACTATGGCTACACCTTC
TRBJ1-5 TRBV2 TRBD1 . CASSEPGQGIRPNQPQHF TGTGCCAGCAGCGAACCGGGACAGGGAATACGCCCAAATCAGCCCCAGCATTTT